A selection of T cell receptor beta chains follows, all from one sample in a study of response to subunit inactivated influenza vaccine. A single record per CDR3 protein comes from TCRdb applying MiXCR to the RT-PCR reads. The sample carries around 190,000 distinct CDR3 sequences, nearly 9.5% recorded once. The sequences come from non-naive T cells sorted from PBMCs, collected on the day of vaccination. The receptors stem from a man over 45 who received an inactivated influenza vaccine. Each CDR3 is given without its conserved first and last residue. Each record gives: V gene, J gene, CDR3 length, CDR3 protein.

>TRBV6-1|TRBJ2-3|16
ASNELAGLTSSTDTQY
>TRBV5-4|TRBJ2-5|14
ASSLEAGGPRETQY
>TRBV5-1|TRBJ2-1|12
ASSPGSYEGEQF
>TRBV18|TRBJ2-1|12
ASWTGGPYNEQF
>TRBV29-1|TRBJ2-5|10
SGGQTQETQY
>TRBV28|TRBJ2-3|10
ATWGSTDTQY
>TRBV11-3|TRBJ2-7|14
ASSLVGPPPTGEQY
>TRBV19|TRBJ2-5|10
ASSGTLGTQY
>TRBV4-3|TRBJ2-7|15
ASSQVSSGTRSNEQY
>TRBV6-1|TRBJ1-3|13
ASRSGQRSGNTIY
>TRBV6-1|TRBJ2-3|12
ASRSDRVGLQQY
>TRBV12-3/TRBV12-4|TRBJ1-5|11
ASGRERDQPQH
>TRBV5-1|TRBJ2-7|12
ASSSGQGRYEQY
>TRBV5-5|TRBJ1-6|15
ASSSGTGHAYNSPLH
>TRBV9|TRBJ2-3|12
ASSVQASTDTQY
>TRBV20-1|TRBJ2-7|15
SASQGFETGRSYEQY
>TRBV7-3|TRBJ2-1|16
ASSPGQGAQGLADEQF
>TRBV10-2|TRBJ2-7|16
ASSEFYSSQGRTYEQY
>TRBV12-3/TRBV12-4|TRBJ2-1|13
ASRPREKVYVEQF
>TRBV20-1|TRBJ2-3|14
SARALAGASTDTQY
>TRBV10-2|TRBJ1-5|12
ASSESGRNQPQH
>TRBV6-1|TRBJ1-2|13
ASSLSPGQGHGYT
>TRBV7-2|TRBJ2-3|15
ASSLQSGGASTDTQY
>TRBV28|TRBJ2-1|11
ASSLSGLYEQF
>TRBV20-1|TRBJ2-1|11
SARRGDYNEQF
>TRBV18|TRBJ1-1|10
ASSPMTVEAF
>TRBV30|TRBJ1-2|12
AWSVPGRVNGYT
>TRBV30|TRBJ2-7|11
AWSPSNSYEQY
>TRBV9|TRBJ1-1|11
ASSVVRETEAF